This T cell receptor (beta chain) was found in a study of blood T cell repertoires in COVID-19. Study-level information: T cells, B-cell-depleted T cells, or PBMCs supplied cDNA or gDNA.

Authors' processing steps: Reference gene primer amplification gave estimated nucleated cell counts. Assay: immunoSEQ multiplex PCR; the TCRdb copy retains only in-frame clones and omits some. V and J calls and clone size are given by that table; D and trimming were obtained from the DNA. The table has over 350,000 clones, approximately 90% seen once; the top ten hold about 1.2%. In terms of age and location, participants ranged from roughly 18 to 90 years and lived in under 30 US areas. Trimming cost V 3 bases and J 0 bases, with 12 bases left between them. The CDR3 is 16 amino acids. Germline loops: CDR1 KGHDR, CDR2 SFDVKD.

The sequenced sample consisted of PBMCs or T cells enriched from blood (not recorded which). V gene TRBV24-1 combines with J gene TRBJ2-3; possibly TRBD1 for D (5 bases). This clonotype was obtained from a woman aged 18-29 years who had recovered from COVID-19. In DNA, the CDR3 is TGTGCCACCAGTGATCGACAGACCCTGAGCACAGATACGCAGTATTTT. Translation gives CATSDRQTLSTDTQYF.